These 2 T cell receptor beta chains were sequenced from one sample in a study of T cells in Graves' hyperthyroidism and ophthalmopathy. RNA transcripts gave rise to amplified TCR beta CDR3 regions. The HTBI primer set served for first-round RT-PCR of the TCR CDR3. TCRdb fed the multiplex PCR reads into MiXCR, producing one record per CDR3 protein. The sample lists over 700,000 distinct CDR3 sequences, around 20% occurring once. The sequenced material came from blood. The origin of the receptors is a woman aged 45-65 years with Graves' hyperthyroidism that later progressed to Graves' ophthalmopathy.

The genes are TRBV7-9 and TRBJ1-1; D perhaps matches TRBD1 (5 bases). This CDR3 is built from 16 residues. Germline CDR1 SEHNR, CDR2 FQNEAQ (reference sequence). V shed 9 bases and J shed 0 bases, with 20 bases lying between them. Written as DNA, the CDR3 is TGTGCCAGTCGTTGGGGCCAGGGAAGTTTGAACACTGAAGCTTTCTTT. Translated: CASRWGQGSLNTEAFF. The full variable domain, completed using reference TRBV7-9 and TRBJ1-1, is DTGVSQNPRHKITKRGQNVTFRCDPISEHNRLYWYRQTLGQGPEFLTYFQNEAQLEKSRLLSDRFSAERPKGSFSTLEIQRTEQGDSAMYLCASRWGQGSLNTEAFFGQGTRLTVV.

This clonotype was detected a few times. This rearrangement joins TRBV6-2 or TRBV6-3 to TRBJ2-7; D gene unclear. Germline CDR1 reads MNHEY; CDR2 reads SVGEGT. This CDR3 contains 14 residues. Trimming took off 2 bases at V and 3 bases at J, with 11 bases between the two ends. DNA of the CDR3: TGTGCCAGCAGTTACCCCCTACTTGTCTACGAGCAGTACTTC. Its translation is CASSYPLLVYEQYF.